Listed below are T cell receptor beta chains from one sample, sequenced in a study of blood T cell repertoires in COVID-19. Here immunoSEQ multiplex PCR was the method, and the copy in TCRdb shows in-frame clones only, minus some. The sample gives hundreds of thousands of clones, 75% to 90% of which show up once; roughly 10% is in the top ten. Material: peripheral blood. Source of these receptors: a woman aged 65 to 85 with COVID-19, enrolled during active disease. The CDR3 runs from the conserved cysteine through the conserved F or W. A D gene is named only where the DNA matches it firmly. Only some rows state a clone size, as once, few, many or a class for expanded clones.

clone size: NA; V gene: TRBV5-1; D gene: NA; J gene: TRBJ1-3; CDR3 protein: CASSLAQDSGNTIYF; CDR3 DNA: TGCGCCAGCAGCTTGGCCCAGGACTCTGGAAACACCATATATTTT
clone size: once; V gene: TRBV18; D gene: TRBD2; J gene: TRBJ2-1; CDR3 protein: CASSPRGGTSDHNEQFF; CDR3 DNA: TGTGCCAGCTCACCTCGCGGGGGGACTAGCGACCACAATGAGCAGTTCTTC
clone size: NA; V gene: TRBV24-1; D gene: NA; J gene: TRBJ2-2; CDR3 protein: CATMPTAGTTTGELFF; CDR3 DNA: TGTGCCACCATGCCGACCGCCGGGACAACCACCGGGGAGCTGTTTTTT
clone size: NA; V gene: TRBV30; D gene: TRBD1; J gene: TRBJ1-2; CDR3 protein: CALTGTYGYTF; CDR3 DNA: TGTGCCTTGACAGGGACCTATGGCTACACCTTC
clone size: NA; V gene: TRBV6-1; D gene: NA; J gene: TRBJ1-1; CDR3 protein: CASSEPGRTMNTEAFF; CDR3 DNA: TGTGCCAGCAGTGAGCCGGGACGGACTATGAACACTGAAGCTTTCTTT
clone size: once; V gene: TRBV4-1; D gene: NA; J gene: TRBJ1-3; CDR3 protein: CASSQSNAVDSRNTIYF; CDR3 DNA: TGCGCCAGCAGCCAATCAAATGCAGTGGACAGCCGAAACACCATATATTTT
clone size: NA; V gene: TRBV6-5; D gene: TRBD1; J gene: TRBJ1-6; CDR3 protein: CASSYSSDRGNSPLHF; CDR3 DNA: TGTGCCAGCAGTTACTCCTCAGACAGGGGGAATTCACCCCTCCACTTT
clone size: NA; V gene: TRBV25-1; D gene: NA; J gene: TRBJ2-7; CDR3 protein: CASRAIYEQYF; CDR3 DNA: TGTGCCAGCAGGGCCATCTACGAGCAGTACTTC
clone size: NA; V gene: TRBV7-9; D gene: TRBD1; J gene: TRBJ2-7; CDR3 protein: CASSIDRALTYEQYF; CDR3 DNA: TGTGCCAGCAGTATCGACAGGGCCCTCACCTACGAGCAGTACTTC
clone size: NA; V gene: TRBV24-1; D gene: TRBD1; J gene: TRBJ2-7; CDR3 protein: CATSGVQGASPYEQYF; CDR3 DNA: TGTGCCACCAGTGGTGTTCAGGGGGCGTCACCCTACGAGCAGTACTTC
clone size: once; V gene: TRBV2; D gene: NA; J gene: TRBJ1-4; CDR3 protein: CASSLDRIAEKLFF; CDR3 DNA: TGTGCCAGCAGTCTCGACAGGATAGCTGAAAAACTGTTTTTT
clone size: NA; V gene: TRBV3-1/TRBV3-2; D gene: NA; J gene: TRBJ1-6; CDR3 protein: CASSHRLGDSPLHF; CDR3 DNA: TGTGCCAGCAGCCACAGACTCGGGGATTCACCCCTCCACTTT
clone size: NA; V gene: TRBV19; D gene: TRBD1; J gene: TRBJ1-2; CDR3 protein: CASSIPTGDLFVANYGYTF; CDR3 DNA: TGTGCCAGTAGTATTCCAACAGGGGATCTTTTTGTTGCTAACTATGGCTACACCTTC
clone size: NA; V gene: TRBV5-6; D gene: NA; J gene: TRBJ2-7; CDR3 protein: CASSLTDREANEQYF; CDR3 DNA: TGTGCCAGCAGCTTAACCGACAGGGAGGCAAACGAGCAGTACTTC
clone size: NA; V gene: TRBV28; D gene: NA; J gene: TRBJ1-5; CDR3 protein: CASSLFGQPSSNQPQHF; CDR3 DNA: TGTGCCAGCAGTCTTTTTGGACAGCCAAGTAGCAATCAGCCCCAGCATTTT
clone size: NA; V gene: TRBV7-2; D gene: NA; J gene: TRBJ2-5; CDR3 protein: CASSRLTQGQGETQYF; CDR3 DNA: TGTGCCAGCAGCCGGCTAACACAGGGCCAGGGAGAGACCCAGTACTTC
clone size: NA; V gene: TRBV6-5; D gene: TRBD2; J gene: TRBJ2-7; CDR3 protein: CASSYSEVAGAYEQYF; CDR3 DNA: TGTGCCAGCAGTTACAGTGAGGTAGCGGGAGCTTACGAGCAGTACTTC
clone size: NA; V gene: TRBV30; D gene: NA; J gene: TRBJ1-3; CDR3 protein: CAWSVKTYRSGNTIYF; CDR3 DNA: TGTGCCTGGAGTGTAAAGACCTACAGGTCTGGAAACACCATATATTTT
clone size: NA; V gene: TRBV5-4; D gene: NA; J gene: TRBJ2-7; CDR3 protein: CASSPGVEAYEQYF; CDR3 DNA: TGTGCCAGCAGCCCCGGGGTAGAGGCCTACGAGCAGTACTTC